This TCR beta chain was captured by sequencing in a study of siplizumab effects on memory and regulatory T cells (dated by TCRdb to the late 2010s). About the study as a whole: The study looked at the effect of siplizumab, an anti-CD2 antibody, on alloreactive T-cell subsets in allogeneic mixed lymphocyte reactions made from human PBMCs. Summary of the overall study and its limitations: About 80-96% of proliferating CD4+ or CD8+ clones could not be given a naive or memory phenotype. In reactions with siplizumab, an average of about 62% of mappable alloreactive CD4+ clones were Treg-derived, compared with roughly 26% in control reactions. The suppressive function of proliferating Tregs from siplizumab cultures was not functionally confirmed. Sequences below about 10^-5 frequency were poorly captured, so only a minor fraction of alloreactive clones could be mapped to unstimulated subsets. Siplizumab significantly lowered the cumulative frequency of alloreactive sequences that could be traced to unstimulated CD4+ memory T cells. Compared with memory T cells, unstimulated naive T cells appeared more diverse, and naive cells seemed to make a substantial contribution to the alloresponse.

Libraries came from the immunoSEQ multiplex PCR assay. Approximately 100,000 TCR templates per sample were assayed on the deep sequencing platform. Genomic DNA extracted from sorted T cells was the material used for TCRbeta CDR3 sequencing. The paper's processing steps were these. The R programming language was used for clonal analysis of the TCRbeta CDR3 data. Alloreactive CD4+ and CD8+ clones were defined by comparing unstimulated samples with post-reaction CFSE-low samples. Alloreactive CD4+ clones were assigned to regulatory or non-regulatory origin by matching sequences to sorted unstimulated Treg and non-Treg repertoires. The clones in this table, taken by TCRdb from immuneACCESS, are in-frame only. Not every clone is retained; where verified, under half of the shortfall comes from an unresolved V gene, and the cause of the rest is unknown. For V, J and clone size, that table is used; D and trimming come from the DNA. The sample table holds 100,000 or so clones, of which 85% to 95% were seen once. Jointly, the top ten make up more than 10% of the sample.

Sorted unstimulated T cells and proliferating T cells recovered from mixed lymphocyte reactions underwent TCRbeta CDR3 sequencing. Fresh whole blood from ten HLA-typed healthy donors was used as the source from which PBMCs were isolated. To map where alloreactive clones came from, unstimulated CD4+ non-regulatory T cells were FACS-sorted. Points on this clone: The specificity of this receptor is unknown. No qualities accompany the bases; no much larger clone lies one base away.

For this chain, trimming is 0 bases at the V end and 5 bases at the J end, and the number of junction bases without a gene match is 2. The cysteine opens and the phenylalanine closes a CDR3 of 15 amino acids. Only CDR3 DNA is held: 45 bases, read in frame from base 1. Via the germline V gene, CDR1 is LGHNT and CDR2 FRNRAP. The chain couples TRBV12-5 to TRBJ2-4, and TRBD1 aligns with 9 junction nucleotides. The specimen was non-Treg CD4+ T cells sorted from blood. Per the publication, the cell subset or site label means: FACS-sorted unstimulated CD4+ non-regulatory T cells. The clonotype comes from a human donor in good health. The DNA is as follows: TGTGCTAGTGGTTTGGTAGGGACAGGGCAAAACATTCAGTACTTC. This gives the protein CASGLVGTGQNIQYF.